This is a list of T cell receptor beta chains from one sample in a study of blood T cells in healthy people across ages. MiXCR, applied by TCRdb to the 5' RACE reads, yields one record per CDR3 protein. The sample contains under 2,000,000 distinct CDR3 sequences, around half of which appear only once. The specimen was blood. These TCRs come from a woman aged 40 to 55 in good health. CDR3s include the opening cysteine and the closing phenylalanine or tryptophan. Fields, in order: clone size, J gene, D gene, V gene, CDR3 protein, CDR3 DNA. A D gene is named only where the DNA matches it firmly. The size of a clone is reported for some rows only, either as once, few or many, or as a class for expanded clones.

>.|TRBJ2-5|TRBD2|TRBV20-1
CSARGRIIGGSLQETQYF
TGCAGTGCTAGAGGCCGGATCATCGGGGGGTCTCTTCAAGAGACCCAGTACTTC
>.|TRBJ1-2|TRBD1|TRBV28
CASRIQGQVIGGYTF
TGTGCCAGCAGAATCCAGGGACAGGTGATTGGCGGCTACACCTTC
>few|TRBJ2-7|.|TRBV20-1
CSARLANEQYF
TGCAGTGCTAGATTAGCAAACGAGCAGTACTTC
>.|TRBJ2-1|.|TRBV12-3/TRBV12-4
CASSLEGGGGGGNEQFF
TGTGCCAGCAGTTTAGAGGGGGGGGGGGGTGGTGGCAATGAGCAGTTCTTC
>.|TRBJ2-5|.|TRBV29-1
CSVTGLVGGLGETQYF
TGCAGCGTGACCGGACTAGTGGGGGGGCTTGGTGAGACCCAGTACTTC
>.|TRBJ2-4|TRBD2|TRBV4-2
CASSQGTSGDLAKNIQYF
TGTGCCAGCAGCCAAGGGACTAGCGGAGACTTAGCCAAAAACATTCAGTACTTC
>.|TRBJ2-5|.|TRBV18
CASSPPGRGNETQYF
TGTGCCAGCTCACCACCGGGACGGGGAAACGAGACCCAGTACTTC
>few|TRBJ2-4|.|TRBV11-2
CASSPYLREQYF
TGTGCCAGCAGCCCATACCTTAGGGAGCAGTACTTC
>few|TRBJ1-6|.|TRBV6-6
CASAVSYNSPLHF
TGTGCCAGCGCGGTTAGCTATAATTCACCCCTCCACTTT
>.|TRBJ2-7|.|TRBV20-1
CSATLGPGYEQYF
TGCAGTGCTACCCTTGGCCCTGGCTACGAGCAGTACTTC
>.|TRBJ1-2|.|TRBV11-2
CASSLGWDTYGYTF
TGTGCCAGCAGCTTGGGTTGGGACACCTATGGCTACACCTTC
>.|TRBJ2-1|TRBD2|TRBV27
CASRARTSVRDEQFF
TGTGCCAGCAGAGCCCGGACTAGCGTCCGCGATGAGCAGTTCTTC
>.|TRBJ2-6|.|TRBV7-2
CASSLSGALANVLTF
TGTGCCAGCAGCTTGTCGGGAGCCCTGGCCAACGTCCTGACTTTC
>.|TRBJ2-2|.|TRBV5-1
CASSLGGTNTGELFF
TGCGCCAGCAGCTTGGGGGGAACGAACACCGGGGAGCTGTTTTTT
>once|TRBJ1-1|TRBD1|TRBV6-2/TRBV6-3
CASGRQGWGTEAFF
TGTGCCAGCGGCCGACAGGGCTGGGGCACTGAAGCTTTCTTT
>.|TRBJ2-6|.|TRBV6-2/TRBV6-3
CASNTALAGANVLTF
TGTGCCAGCAACACCGCTCTCGCTGGGGCCAACGTCCTGACTTTC
>few|TRBJ2-1|.|TRBV6-4
CARDGRGQSYNEQFF
TGTGCCAGGGATGGGAGGGGACAATCCTACAATGAGCAGTTCTTC